A selection of T cell receptor beta chains follows, all from one sample in a study of radiation and T cells in renal cell carcinoma. Some clones are missing from TCRdb's copy, which holds only in-frame ones; the method was immunoSEQ multiplex PCR. Of under 100,000 clones listed, 85% are singletons. Sequences were derived from blood, sampled from a patient whose treatment included radiotherapy and nephrectomy. The receptor source for this set is a man aged 50-59 years with renal cell carcinoma. The CDR3 runs from the conserved cysteine through the conserved F or W. The order of the fields is J gene, clone size, D gene, V gene, CDR3 protein, CDR3 DNA. The D gene is left open where the match is weak. Size values are once, few and many counts, or a class for expanded clones, and some rows have none.

>TRBJ2-7|.|.|TRBV2
CASTDPVTEQYF
TGTGCCAGCACTGACCCTGTGACAGAGCAGTACTTC
>TRBJ2-3|.|TRBD2|TRBV9
CASSVEGGSATDTQYF
TGTGCCAGCAGCGTAGAAGGCGGGAGTGCCACAGATACGCAGTATTTT
>TRBJ2-5|once|TRBD2|TRBV6-5
CASRQGLAGETQYF
TGTGCCAGCAGGCAGGGACTAGCGGGAGAGACCCAGTACTTC
>TRBJ1-6|.|.|TRBV7-2
CASSLQSGGDSPLHF
TGTGCCAGCAGCTTACAGAGCGGCGGTGATTCACCCCTCCACTTT
>TRBJ1-2|.|TRBD1|TRBV5-1
CASSLRTGLNYGYTF
TGCGCCAGCAGCTTGAGGACAGGACTTAACTATGGCTACACCTTC
>TRBJ1-2|.|.|TRBV28
CASLTGQGRHGYTF
TGTGCCAGCCTTACGGGGCAGGGGAGGCATGGCTACACCTTC
>TRBJ1-2|.|.|TRBV19
CASSYQDGNYGYTF
TGTGCCAGTAGTTACCAGGACGGTAACTATGGCTACACCTTC
>TRBJ2-2|.|TRBD2|TRBV9
CASSPRGGAETGELFF
TGTGCCAGCAGCCCTCGCGGGGGGGCCGAAACCGGGGAGCTGTTTTTT
>TRBJ2-1|.|TRBD2|TRBV10-3
CAISQTSGRDNEQFF
TGTGCCATCAGTCAGACTAGCGGGCGAGACAATGAGCAGTTCTTC
>TRBJ2-5|.|TRBD2|TRBV5-1
CASSLALAGPLETQYF
TGCGCCAGCAGCTTGGCACTAGCGGGGCCGCTAGAGACCCAGTACTTC
>TRBJ1-2|.|.|TRBV6-4
CASSDSGTTNYGYTF
TGTGCCAGCAGTGACTCGGGCACGACTAACTATGGCTACACCTTC
>TRBJ1-5|.|TRBD1|TRBV28
CASRQQGYQPQHF
TGTGCCAGCAGGCAACAGGGGTATCAGCCCCAGCATTTT
>TRBJ2-2|.|TRBD1|TRBV28
CASITGGQGPGELFF
TGTGCCAGCATCACCGGGGGACAGGGGCCCGGGGAGCTGTTTTTT
>TRBJ2-7|.|TRBD1|TRBV19
CASSPRTGGYEQYF
TGTGCCAGTAGTCCACGGACAGGGGGGTACGAGCAGTACTTC
>TRBJ1-6|once|.|TRBV13
CASSIRTAHALHF
TGTGCCAGCAGCATACGGACAGCCCATGCCCTCCACTTT
>TRBJ2-3|.|.|TRBV13
CATQRGSGVKATDTQYF
TGTGCCACCCAACGTGGGTCGGGGGTGAAGGCCACAGATACGCAGTATTTT
>TRBJ1-2|.|.|TRBV4-1
CASSQTSGGHFQDYGYTF
TGCGCCAGCAGCCAAACCTCGGGGGGACATTTTCAAGACTATGGCTACACCTTC
>TRBJ2-7|.|.|TRBV9
CASGEYEQYF
TGTGCCAGCGGAGAGTACGAGCAGTACTTC
>TRBJ2-1|.|.|TRBV20-1
CSARLGEQFF
TGCAGTGCTAGACTCGGTGAGCAGTTCTTC
>TRBJ2-3|.|.|TRBV5-1
CASSPDPRGTDTQYF
TGCGCCAGCAGCCCCGATCCCAGGGGCACAGATACGCAGTATTTT
>TRBJ2-2|.|TRBD1|TRBV7-2
CASKVDRGDGELFF
TGTGCCAGCAAGGTGGACAGGGGGGACGGGGAGCTGTTTTTT
>TRBJ1-4|.|.|TRBV18
CASSPKFPPNEKLFF
TGTGCCAGCTCACCAAAATTCCCCCCTAATGAAAAACTGTTTTTT
>TRBJ2-7|.|.|TRBV5-1
CASRWGHEQYF
TGCGCCAGCAGATGGGGCCACGAGCAGTACTTC
>TRBJ1-1|few|TRBD1|TRBV7-9
CASSRGQGVGTEAFF
TGTGCCAGCAGCAGAGGACAGGGGGTCGGAACTGAAGCTTTCTTT
>TRBJ2-7|once|.|TRBV6-1
CASGITGTTYEQYF
TGTGCCAGCGGAATAACCGGGACAACCTACGAGCAGTACTTC
>TRBJ2-7|.|TRBD2|TRBV6-5
CASSYSLAGGHEQYF
TGTGCCAGCAGTTACTCGCTAGCGGGAGGGCACGAGCAGTACTTC
>TRBJ2-2|.|.|TRBV11-3
CASSPRYTGELFF
TGTGCCAGCAGCCCCCGGTACACCGGGGAGCTGTTTTTT
>TRBJ2-1|.|.|TRBV5-5
CASSLALLLGEQFF
TGTGCCAGCAGCTTGGCCCTATTATTGGGGGAGCAGTTCTTC